The 15 T cell receptor beta chains below all came from one sample that was sequenced in a study of T-cell reconstitution after alpha-beta-depleted transplantation in children. Unique molecular identifiers tagged the TCRbeta library. TCRdb called the PCR reads again in MiXCR, with one record for every CDR3 protein. The data hold 300,000 to 350,000 distinct CDR3 sequences, with about 17% observed a single time. The sequences come from PBMCs, mostly from graft donor cells, collected 360 days after TCRalphabeta/CD19-depleted stem cell transplant. The receptors were gathered from a male patient aged 2 to 9 who had a stem cell transplant for acute lymphoblastic leukemia, so the T cells may come from the graft donor.

This clonotype has a count of ten or more. The rearrangement links TRBV20-1 to TRBJ2-3; the D is unclear. The length of the CDR3 is 10 residues. V shed 6 bases and J shed 2 bases, with 3 bases lying between them. Germline V gene lookup returns CDR1 DFQATT and CDR2 SNEGSKA (reference sequence). The CDR3 region has the DNA TGCAGTGCCTTCACAGATACGCAGTATTTT. Its translation is CSAFTDTQYF.

At least ten counts were recorded for this clonotype. The rearrangement links TRBV6-5 to TRBJ2-2, with a tentative D call TRBD2 (6 bases). The V end lost 2 bases, the J end lost 5 bases, and 12 bases lay between the germline ends. The CDR3 is 15 amino acids. Germline loops: CDR1 MNHEY, CDR2 SVGAGI. The CDR3 spells CASSYELARTGELFF. CDR3 nucleotide sequence: TGTGCCAGCAGTTACGAGCTAGCGAGGACCGGGGAGCTGTTTTTT.

The chain is built from TRBV12-5 and TRBJ2-2, with a possible D match to TRBD1 (6 bases). Germline CDR1 and CDR2: LGHNT and FRNRAP. The CDR3 is 14 amino acids. The V end was cut by 7 bases, the J end by 1 base, with 10 bases between. The DNA for the CDR3 is TGTGCTAGTGAAGGGACACAGAACACCGGGGAGCTGTTTTTT. Protein: CASEGTQNTGELFF.

In its sample, this clonotype was seen a few times. This chain links TRBV6-1 with TRBJ2-7, with D hard to call. The V gene lost 3 bases and the J gene lost 9 bases, with 18 bases spanning the gap. This CDR3 has 14 residues. From germline, CDR1 is MNHNS and CDR2 SASEGT. The CDR3 bases are TGTGCCAGCAGTGACTTCAGCCGACTTACGGGGCAGTACTTC. This encodes CASSDFSRLTGQYF.

This clonotype was seen at least ten times. V and J are TRBV15 and TRBJ2-2; no definite D call. Germline V CDR1 and CDR2: LNHNV, YYDKDF (reference sequence). Deletions cut 5 bases from V and 2 bases from J, with 12 bases between. The CDR3 length is 15 residues. CDR3 in amino acids: CATSSGNPNTGELFF. The CDR3 bases are TGTGCCACCAGCTCTGGGAACCCAAACACCGGGGAGCTGTTTTTT.

This clonotype was detected ten times or more. CDR3 sequence: CASSGSSSGNTIYF. The CDR3 DNA reads TGTGCCAGCAGCGGTTCGAGCTCTGGAAACACCATATATTTT. This chain connects TRBV9 to TRBJ1-3; no clear D. V was clipped by 3 bases and J by 0 bases, with 7 bases between them. This CDR3 spans 14 amino acids. Germline loops: CDR1 SGDLS, CDR2 YYNGEE.

The sample holds many counts of this clonotype. J is TRBJ2-3 and V is TRBV11-1; TRBD2 agrees at 15 bases. This CDR3 region has 18 residues. Per germline, CDR1 SGHAT and CDR2 FQDESV (reference sequence). Losses at the gene ends were 5 bases for V and 0 bases for J; bases not matched to a gene: 6. CDR3 region: CASSPGTSGRPSTDTQYF. The CDR3 DNA reads as TGTGCCAGCAGCCCCGGGACTAGCGGGAGGCCGAGCACAGATACGCAGTATTTT.

Many counts were recorded for this clonotype. The rearrangement uses TRBV5-6 and TRBJ2-1; 10 bases are a match to TRBD2. This CDR3 is built from 15 residues. The germline V gene has CDR1 SGHDT and CDR2 YYEEEE. V lost 1 base to trimming and J lost 10 bases; unmatched junction nucleotides: 8. CDR3 in DNA: TGTGCCAGCAGCTTGAATAGCGGGAGGTTTTGGGAGCAGTTCTTC. Its protein is CASSLNSGRFWEQFF.

The V and J genes are TRBV10-3 and TRBJ1-2; D is unclear. The CDR3 is made up of 15 amino acids. Germline lookup yields CDR1 ENHRY and CDR2 SYGVKD. V was clipped by 6 bases and J by 0 bases, with 14 bases between them. CDR3 DNA sequence: TGTGCCATCAGAGATAGTTCCAGAGCTAACTATGGCTACACCTTC. It codes for CAIRDSSRANYGYTF.

This chain connects TRBV11-2 to TRBJ2-3, with D perhaps given as TRBD1 or TRBD2 (5 bases each). CDR3 length: 15 amino acids. Per germline, CDR1 SGHAT and CDR2 FQNNGV. The V gene lost 0 bases and the J gene lost 6 bases, with 13 bases spanning the gap. In nucleotides, the CDR3 is TGTGCCAGCAGCTTAGATCCCGGGGCTTGGGATACGCAGTATTTT. It encodes CASSLDPGAWDTQYF.

In its sample, this clonotype was seen a few times. The rearrangement uses TRBV4-2 and TRBJ2-3; weak D call: TRBD2 (6 bases). This CDR3 region has 13 residues. V shed 4 bases and J shed 6 bases, with 11 bases lying between them. Germline-derived CDR1 and CDR2 are LGHNA and YNFKEQ. The CDR3, as DNA: TGTGCCAGCAGCCCTTGGGCGGGGGATACGCAGTATTTT. Translating it yields CASSPWAGDTQYF.

This clonotype was counted between two and nine times. The V call is TRBV10-3, the J call TRBJ2-1, with a tentative D call TRBD2 (6 bases). Germline values: CDR1 ENHRY, CDR2 SYGVKD. Trimming took off 3 bases at V and 5 bases at J, with 20 bases between the two ends. This CDR3 has 17 residues. CDR3 DNA: TGTGCCATCAGTGAACCCTTAGCGGCTCAGTTACACAATGAGCAGTTCTTC. Translated: CAISEPLAAQLHNEQFF.

This clonotype was detected a few times. In nucleotides, the CDR3 is TGTGCCAGCACTCTCGGACAGCGGCCGAACACCGGGGAGCTGTTTTTT. Its protein is CASTLGQRPNTGELFF. The chain employs TRBV6-1 and TRBJ2-2, with D maybe TRBD1 (6 bases). Germline CDR1 MNHNS, CDR2 SASEGT. Trimming shortened V by 7 bases and J by 0 bases, and 15 bases separated the two germline ends. There are 16 residues in the CDR3.

This clonotype showed up many times. J is TRBJ2-2 and V is TRBV5-1; possibly TRBD1 for D (5 bases). CDR1 and CDR2 (germline): SGHRS, YFSETQ. V gave up 4 bases and J gave up 0 bases, with 10 bases separating them. The CDR3 loop spans 15 amino acids. CDR3 nucleotide sequence: TGCGCCAGCAGCGGGCAGGGCGCGAACACCGGGGAGCTGTTTTTT. Encoded protein: CASSGQGANTGELFF.

This clonotype was counted a few times. The chain recombines TRBV10-3 with TRBJ2-2; D not certain. Trimming took off 7 bases at V and 2 bases at J, with 8 bases between the two ends. Germline lookup yields CDR1 ENHRY and CDR2 SYGVKD. The CDR3 extends over 13 amino acids. DNA for the CDR3: TGTGCCATCATAGACCGAAACACCGGGGAGCTGTTTTTT. Amino acids: CAIIDRNTGELFF.